One T cell receptor (beta chain) is described in this entry. This CDR3 is 12 amino acids long. From germline, CDR1 is SEHNR and CDR2 FQNEAQ (reference sequence). V shed 1 base and J shed 6 bases, with 6 bases lying between them. These data belong to a study of immune evolution from preneoplasia to lung adenocarcinoma. Using immunoSEQ multiplex PCR, the repertoire was profiled, and TCRdb retains in-frame clones only, with some absent. This sample has 5,600 or so clones, with over 70% found just once. The receptor was isolated from a person aged 60 to 85 with lung adenocarcinoma. Specimen: FFPE lung adenocarcinoma in situ tissue. The genes are TRBV7-9 and TRBJ1-2, with D unresolved. The CDR3 sequence is CASSLVTNGYTF. Written as DNA, the CDR3 is TGTGCCAGCAGCTTAGTCACAAATGGCTACACCTTC.